This T cell receptor (beta chain) is from a study of blood T cell repertoires in COVID-19. About the study: Sites in the United States, Italy and Spain provided acute and convalescent COVID-19 samples. T cells, B-cell-depleted T cells, or PBMCs provided the cDNA or gDNA that served as material.

Source study methods: Counts of nucleated cells, estimated from reference gene primer amplification, were obtained. Produced via immunoSEQ multiplex PCR; TCRdb's table is partial and in-frame only. Clone size and V and J calls were adopted from that table, with D and trimming inferred from the DNA. Altogether under 450,000 clones are present, around 84% being singletons, with the ten largest covering under 1.2%. This clone was recorded a few times. The CDR3 runs to 13 residues. Germline CDR1 reads SGHNT; CDR2 reads YYREEE (reference sequence). Deletions cut 0 bases from V and 5 bases from J, with 7 bases between.

The rearrangement uses TRBV5-4 and TRBJ2-3, with D perhaps matching TRBD2 (5 bases). This TCR came from a human donor with acute or convalescent COVID-19. The donor label of this sample is uncertain. The sequenced material came from peripheral blood. The CDR3 reads CASSLGERDTQYF. The CDR3, as DNA: TGTGCCAGCAGCTTGGGGGAGCGAGATACGCAGTATTTT.